Sequencing of this TCR beta chain was carried out in a study of T cell repertoires in cytomegalovirus infection. TCRdb called the reads again in MiXCR, with one record for every CDR3 protein. The sample includes 250,000 or so distinct CDR3 sequences, approximately 10% of them seen just once. As to this clonotype: No antigen is known for it.

CDR3 size: 15 residues. The J segment lost 5 bases and the V segment lost 0 bases, leaving 5 bases of the junction unmatched. Germline V lookup: CDR1 DFQATT, CDR2 SNEGSKA (reference sequence). Findings and caveats of the study: The ex vivo response was dominated by HLA-C-restricted CMV-specific TCR beta clonotypes.

The V and J genes are TRBV20-1 and TRBJ2-1; the match to TRBD2 covers 9 bases. The clonotype comes from a human donor in good health (CMV status not recorded). Some clones in this sample may be carry-over from other donors' samples. What was sequenced was PBMCs. The CDR3 loop reads CSARDPASGDNEQFF. CDR3 coding DNA: TGCAGTGCTAGAGATCCCGCTAGCGGGGACAATGAGCAGTTCTTC.